Detailed here is one TCR beta chain. As yet, its antigen is unknown. The germline V and J ends were trimmed by 6 bases and 2 bases, with 14 bases remaining between them. Per the germline V gene, CDR1 is KGHSH and CDR2 is LQKENI. The CDR3 has 16 residues. Method: immunoSEQ multiplex PCR; TCRdb's copy keeps in-frame clones and lacks some. The sample holds a few million clones; 85% to 95% are singletons and the top ten take around 1.8%. Naive CD8 populations comprised CD45RO-negative cells positively selected for CCR7, excluding terminally differentiated effector memory CD45RA+ cells. The data were taken from a study of shared clonotypes between healthy human individuals. Study-wide background: Per donor, three plates held CD4 naive cells, three held CD4 memory, two held CD8 naive and one held CD8 memory. Study-wide results and limits: Only blood samples were collected, and tissue repertoires likely differ. When naive CD4 clonotypes were compared across a few donors, around 5% were shared.

This chain joins TRBV18 and TRBJ2-6; D possibly matches TRBD1 or TRBD2 (6 bases each). The receptor was derived from a man in his late teens or twenties in good health. Some clones in this sample may be carry-over from other donors' samples. Source material: naive CD8+ T cells from PBMCs. CDR3 protein: CASSLGGGPGANVLTF. In nucleotides, the CDR3 is TGTGCCAGCTCCTTGGGGGGCGGCCCTGGGGCCAACGTCCTGACTTTC.